Listed here are 2 T cell receptor beta chains from one sample, sequenced in a study of cytomegalovirus exposure and HLA in healthy donors. 13 Jbeta primers and 60 Vbeta primers were used for the PCR. Here immunoSEQ multiplex PCR was the method, and the copy in TCRdb shows in-frame clones only, minus some. The sample holds about 210,000 clones, more than 75% seen once. The sequenced material came from PBMCs. The receptors originated from a girl aged 2 to 10 in good health and CMV-seronegative.

The chain carries TRBV12-5 and TRBJ1-3; a weak D match, TRBD1 (6 bases). V was pared by 6 bases and J by 3 bases, with 18 bases between. Germline-derived CDR1 and CDR2 are LGHNT and FRNRAP. The CDR3 sequence is 16 residues long. The CDR3 reads CASGVHRQGFGNTIYF. DNA of the CDR3: TGTGCTAGTGGAGTCCACCGTCAGGGGTTTGGAAACACCATATATTTT.

The chain employs TRBV14 and TRBJ2-5, with D tentatively TRBD2 (5 bases). The V end was cut by 3 bases, the J end by 5 bases, with 10 bases between. The CDR3 is 13 residues long. Germline loops: CDR1 SGHDN, CDR2 FVKESK. CDR3 in DNA: TGTGCCAGCAGCCATCGAGGACTGGAGACCCAGTACTTC. Translation: CASSHRGLETQYF. Supplemented by reference TRBV14 and TRBJ2-5, the full variable domain reads EAGVTQFPSHSVIEKGQTVTLRCDPISGHDNLYWYRRVMGKEIKFLLHFVKESKQDESGMPNNRFLAERTGGTYSTLKVQPAELEDSGVYFCASSHRGLETQYFGPGTRLLVL.